This section outlines one TCR beta chain sequence together with its context. This sample was taken from a study of regulatory T cells in long-lasting Graves disease. Indicated time point: persistent/refractory GD, antithyroid drugs over 5 years with positive TRAb. PBMCs were the source of the RNA used for TCR sequencing. Trimming took 4 bases from V and 6 from J, leaving 14 bases between them. Germline V gives CDR1 SGHNT, CDR2 YYREEE (reference sequence). This CDR3 has 14 amino acids. CDR3 regions were amplified by Arm-PCR using iRepertoire HTBI primers to build TCR beta libraries. Each CDR3 protein is one row after TCRdb ran MiXCR on the multiplex PCR reads. The sample includes 700,000 or so distinct CDR3 sequences, around 30% seen only once; the top ten take around 42%.

The sequence was obtained from a female donor with Graves disease. The chain carries TRBV5-4 and TRBJ1-5; D is undetermined. The specimen was peripheral blood mononuclear cells (PBMCs), collected when the disease was refractory, from a patient treated with antithyroid drugs. Here the CDR3 reads CASSLEGFGQPQHF. For the CDR3, the DNA is TGTGCCAGCAGCCTCGAAGGGTTCGGTCAGCCCCAGCATTTT.